The 17 T cell receptor beta chains reported below all come from one sample, sequenced in a study of OX40 agonist ivuxolimab in advanced cancers. Repertoires were generated with immunoSEQ multiplex PCR, while TCRdb's copy carries only in-frame clones and drops some. Altogether roughly 56,000 clones are present, more than 75% being singletons, with the ten largest covering roughly 3%. The specimen was CD4+ or CD8+ T cells sorted from blood, collected in a trial of the OX40 agonist ivuxolimab. The receptors stem from an adult with an advanced solid tumor such as melanoma, head and neck, liver or kidney cancer.

Details on this clone: The same CDR3 is also encoded by other DNA sequences in this sample. The chain has TRBV6-5 and TRBJ1-6; D call uncertain. Deletions cut 0 bases from V and 10 bases from J, with 10 bases between. The CDR3 is 14 residues long. From germline, CDR1 is MNHEY and CDR2 SVGAGI. The CDR3 DNA reads as TGTGCCAGCAGTTACTCCTCCCTCTCCTCACCCCTCCACTTT. Amino acid sequence: CASSYSSLSSPLHF.

The V and J genes are TRBV4-3 and TRBJ2-5; tentatively, D is TRBD2 (5 bases). Deletions cut 0 bases from V and 4 bases from J, with 27 bases between. CDR1 is LGHNA and CDR2 is YSLEER in the germline V gene. The CDR3 is 20 amino acids. The CDR3 nucleotides read TGCGCCAGCAGCCAAGATGTCGGAGGATGGGGAGAAGTAGTCAGAGAGACCCAGTACTTC. Protein: CASSQDVGGWGEVVRETQYF.

This chain joins TRBV6-1 and TRBJ1-2, with D unclear. V was clipped by 3 bases and J by 0 bases, with 5 bases between them. The CDR3 contains 13 residues. Germline loops: CDR1 MNHNS, CDR2 SASEGT. The CDR3 region is CASSEETNYGYTF. In nucleotides, the CDR3 is TGTGCCAGCAGTGAGGAGACTAACTATGGCTACACCTTC.

This clone was counted only a few times. The chain employs TRBV20-1 and TRBJ2-7; a weak D match, TRBD1 (6 bases). Per germline, CDR1 DFQATT and CDR2 SNEGSKA (reference sequence). The length of the CDR3 is 11 residues. CDR3 sequence: CSPKGGPEQYF. Here the CDR3 DNA reads TGCAGCCCAAAAGGGGGTCCCGAGCAGTACTTC.

The genes are TRBV29-1 and TRBJ2-5; 10 positions agree with TRBD1. Germline assignment: CDR1 SQVTM and CDR2 ANQGSEA. V was pared by 6 bases and J by 5 bases, with 6 bases of the junction left unmatched. The CDR3 loop spans 13 amino acids. The CDR3 loop reads CSVGTGVQETQYF. DNA of the CDR3: TGCAGCGTCGGGACAGGGGTCCAGGAGACCCAGTACTTC.

V is TRBV28 and J is TRBJ2-2; D gene uncertain. Germline V gene sequence: CDR1 MDHEN, CDR2 SYDVKM. V shed 6 bases and J shed 1 base, with 12 bases lying between them. The CDR3 has 15 amino acids. The CDR3 here is CASSSGGVNTGELFF. Here the CDR3 DNA reads TGTGCCAGCAGCTCTGGTGGGGTGAACACCGGGGAGCTGTTTTTT.

The chain is built from TRBV6-5 and TRBJ2-4; possible D gene TRBD1, 6 bases. CDR1 and CDR2 from the germline V gene are MNHEY and SVGAGI. V shed 0 bases and J shed 5 bases, with 8 bases lying between them. The CDR3 runs to 14 residues. CDR3 region: CASSYSWTENIQYF. The CDR3 coding sequence is TGTGCCAGCAGTTACTCATGGACAGAAAACATTCAGTACTTC.

This chain connects TRBV7-3 to TRBJ1-5; tentatively, D is TRBD1 (5 bases). Trimming removed 5 bases from V and 9 bases from J, with 14 bases in between. Per the germline V gene, CDR1 is SGHTA and CDR2 is FQGTGA. The CDR3 has 13 amino acids. The CDR3 DNA follows: TGTGCCAGCAGCAGTGGGACCGCCGCGCCCCAGCATTTT. The encoded protein is CASSSGTAAPQHF.

The genes are TRBV6-5 and TRBJ1-6; D gene unclear. V lost 2 bases to trimming and J lost 10 bases, with 15 bases between them. The germline V gene has CDR1 MNHEY and CDR2 SVGAGI. This CDR3 contains 15 residues. CDR3 region: CASSYRSGRKSPLHF. In DNA, the CDR3 is TGTGCCAGCAGTTACCGTTCCGGGAGGAAATCACCCCTCCACTTT.

This clone was found a few times. V is TRBV2 and J is TRBJ2-3, with TRBD2 matching 10 bases. Trimming cost V 6 bases and J 2 bases; bases outside gene matches: 11. In germline, CDR1 is SNHLY, CDR2 FYNNEI. The CDR3 length is 17 residues. CDR3 amino acids: CASSARLAGDFTDTQYF. DNA for the CDR3: TGTGCCAGCAGCGCCCGTCTAGCGGGGGACTTCACAGATACGCAGTATTTT.

DNA for the CDR3: TGTGCAGCGGGACAGGGGAGCACAGATACGCAGTATTTT. Protein: CAAGQGSTDTQYF. The chain uses TRBV15 and TRBJ2-3, with TRBD1 matching 10 bases. CDR1 and CDR2 from the germline V gene are LNHNV and YYDKDF (reference sequence). The CDR3 is 13 amino acids.

This rearrangement joins TRBV19 to TRBJ1-5; 10 bases are a match to TRBD1. From germline, CDR1 is LNHDA and CDR2 SQIVND (reference sequence). J gave up 7 bases and V 4 bases, and 4 bases lay outside the gene matches. The CDR3 runs to 14 residues. The CDR3 spells CASSTTGGRQPQHF. The CDR3 region has the DNA TGTGCCAGTAGTACGACAGGGGGCCGGCAGCCCCAGCATTTT. The full variable domain, completed using reference TRBV19 and TRBJ1-5, is DGGITQSPKYLFRKEGQNVTLSCEQNLNHDAMYWYRQDPGQGLRLIYYSQIVNDFQKGDIAEGYSVSREKKESFPLTVTSAQKNPTAFYLCASSTTGGRQPQHFGDGTRLSIL.

The chain recombines TRBV27 with TRBJ2-7, with D uncertain. Germline V CDR1 and CDR2: MNHEY, SMNVEV (reference sequence). Trimming stripped 6 bases from V and 2 bases from J, with 8 bases between. This CDR3 is built from 12 residues. CDR3 nucleotide sequence: TGTGCCAGCAGGAAAGGCACCTACGAGCAGTACTTC. Protein sequence: CASRKGTYEQYF.

The chain carries TRBV5-6 and TRBJ2-1; D gene uncertain. This CDR3 spans 13 amino acids. V lost 0 bases and J 4 bases, leaving 5 bases between the germline ends. Germline V gene sequence: CDR1 SGHDT, CDR2 YYEEEE. CDR3 sequence (DNA): TGTGCCAGCAGCTTGGGACCATACAATGAGCAGTTCTTC. It encodes CASSLGPYNEQFF.

The rearrangement links TRBV2 to TRBJ1-5, with 7 bases matching TRBD1. The CDR3 extends over 13 amino acids. Germline lookup yields CDR1 SNHLY and CDR2 FYNNEI. V lost 10 bases to trimming and J lost 5 bases; unmatched junction nucleotides: 8. CDR3 bases: TGTGCCACCAAAGGGGACAGATATCAGCCCCAGCATTTT. The encoded protein is CATKGDRYQPQHF.

The rearrangement joins TRBV19 to TRBJ2-1; D gene ambiguous. Trimming stripped 6 bases from V and 9 bases from J, with 9 bases between. In germline, CDR1 is LNHDA, CDR2 SQIVND (reference sequence). The CDR3 sequence is 11 residues long. The CDR3 sequence is CASRRFGEQFF. The CDR3 nucleotides are TGTGCCAGTAGGCGATTTGGTGAGCAGTTCTTC.

The chain recombines TRBV28 with TRBJ1-2, with D perhaps TRBD1 (5 bases). Trimming took off 8 bases at V and 0 bases at J, with 10 bases between the two ends. CDR1 MDHEN and CDR2 SYDVKM come from the germline V gene. This CDR3 has 13 amino acids. CDR3 amino acids: CASAGRTNYGYTF. The CDR3 DNA reads TGTGCCAGCGCGGGACGGACTAACTATGGCTACACCTTC.